This T cell receptor beta chain appears in the sequencing data of a study of cytomegalovirus exposure and HLA in healthy donors. Study-level information: The Caucasian-associated ancestry cluster contained 81% of the approximately 400 genotyped donors. Findings of the study overall: While the bulk of TCR sequences proved rare, some public TCRs turned up in many donors. Cytomegalovirus association was assigned to approximately 160 TCR beta chains.

The PCR made use of 60 Vbeta and 13 Jbeta primers. Assay used: immunoSEQ multiplex PCR; TCRdb lists only in-frame clones, some missing. The sample shows about 150,000 clones, around 72% of them seen only once. Healthy bone marrow donors supplied every sample. The CDR3 length is 13 residues. CDR1 MNHNS and CDR2 SASEGT come from the germline V gene. Trimming pared 2 bases from V and 4 bases from J, leaving 8 bases between. This clone has only a few counts. Its antigen is undetermined. This TCR was recovered from a man younger than 35 in good health and CMV-seropositive. This chain uses TRBV6-1 with TRBJ1-1, with a weak D call TRBD1 (5 bases). Sequencing input: PBMCs. In nucleotides, the CDR3 is TGTGCCAGCAGTGAAATGGGGGGCACTGAAGCTTTCTTT. Its translation is CASSEMGGTEAFF.